The rows below give T cell receptor beta chains drawn from one sample of a study of blood T cell repertoires in COVID-19. This table comes from immunoSEQ multiplex PCR, and its TCRdb copy is limited to in-frame clones, with some not included. The profile covers about 170,000 clones, with about four fifths appearing a single time and roughly a tenth taken by the ten largest. The specimen was peripheral blood. These receptors originate from a woman aged 80 or older with active or convalescent COVID-19. Each CDR3 is given with its conserved first and last residue. The D gene is left open where the match is weak. Expanded clones are given a class, and other clones once, few, many or no size at all.

- once TRBJ2-7 TRBV5-8 12 CASSFSRGEQYF TGTGCCAGCAGCTTTTCACGGGGCGAGCAGTACTTC
TRBD1 - TRBJ1-1 TRBV19 14 CASRTGDPNTEAFF TGTGCCAGTAGGACAGGGGACCCGAACACTGAAGCTTTCTTT
TRBD2 - TRBJ2-1 TRBV28 14 CASSFPSGSGEQFF TGTGCCAGCAGTTTCCCTAGCGGGAGTGGCGAGCAGTTCTTC
TRBD2 - TRBJ2-5 TRBV4-1 18 CASSQGLARRGEGETQYF TGCGCCAGCAGCCAAGGGTTGGCACGGAGAGGGGAGGGAGAGACCCAGTACTTC
TRBD1 - TRBJ1-1 TRBV7-9 16 CASSRLLTGANTEAFF TGTGCCAGCAGCCGCCTACTGACAGGGGCTAACACTGAAGCTTTCTTT
TRBD2 - TRBJ2-2 TRBV29-1 14 CSGTLAGGTGELFF TGCAGCGGCACACTAGCGGGAGGGACCGGGGAGCTGTTTTTT
TRBD1 medium-sized TRBJ1-1 TRBV6-4 14 CASSAGTANTEAFF TGTGCCAGCAGTGCCGGGACAGCGAACACTGAAGCTTTCTTT
- - TRBJ1-5 TRBV2 13 CASSERGSQPQHF TGTGCCAGCAGTGAAAGGGGGAGTCAGCCCCAGCATTTT
- - TRBJ1-2 TRBV2 13 CARRGGTNYGYTF TGTGCCAGACGGGGGGGCACTAACTATGGCTACACCTTC
- - TRBJ1-5 TRBV2 13 CASIADSFQPQHF TGTGCCAGCATTGCCGACAGTTTTCAGCCCCAGCATTTT
- few TRBJ2-1 TRBV7-8 15 CASSWGGSRDNEQFF TGTGCCAGCAGTTGGGGAGGTTCTCGGGACAATGAGCAGTTCTTC
- - TRBJ2-2 TRBV29-1 13 CSGGLSGTGELFF TGCAGCGGGGGCCTCTCAGGGACCGGGGAGCTGTTTTTT
- - TRBJ1-4 TRBV4-1 16 CASSPGGGPVNEKLFF TGCGCCAGCAGCCCCGGCGGAGGGCCGGTTAATGAAAAACTGTTTTTT
TRBD1 - TRBJ2-7 TRBV3-1/TRBV3-2 15 CASSHFGTGAYEQYF TGTGCCAGCAGCCATTTCGGGACAGGGGCCTACGAGCAGTACTTC
- - TRBJ1-3 TRBV9 16 CASSVDGAGPGNTIYF TGTGCCAGCAGCGTAGATGGGGCTGGCCCGGGAAACACCATATATTTT
TRBD1 - TRBJ2-2 TRBV18 15 CASSPPGTGGGELFF TGTGCCAGCTCACCACCCGGGACAGGCGGCGGGGAGCTGTTTTTT
- few TRBJ1-1 TRBV5-1 13 CASNRDMNTEAFF TGCGCCAGCAACAGAGACATGAACACTGAAGCTTTCTTT
- - TRBJ1-5 TRBV19 14 CASSSSHSNQPQHF TGTGCCAGTAGTTCAAGCCATAGCAATCAGCCCCAGCATTTT
TRBD1 - TRBJ1-5 TRBV7-9 13 CASSGDRNQPQHF TGTGCCAGCAGCGGGGACAGGAATCAGCCCCAGCATTTT
- - TRBJ1-1 TRBV7-9 13 CASSLSAGTEAFF TGTGCCAGCAGCTTGAGCGCGGGCACTGAAGCTTTCTTT
- - TRBJ2-1 TRBV9 14 CASSASDYYNEQFF TGTGCCAGCAGCGCTTCAGACTACTACAATGAGCAGTTCTTC
TRBD2 - TRBJ2-1 TRBV2 14 CASSGASGSNEQFF TGTGCCAGCAGTGGGGCTAGCGGGAGCAATGAGCAGTTCTTC
- - TRBJ1-2 TRBV6-4 15 CASSDSAGKTVRYTF TGTGCCAGCAGTGACTCGGCAGGGAAGACGGTTCGCTACACCTTC
- once TRBJ2-3 TRBV27 15 CASSLEYGDTDTQYF TGTGCCAGCAGTTTAGAGTACGGGGACACAGATACGCAGTATTTT